The T cell receptor beta chain described here comes from a study of metastatic and nonmetastatic thyroid tumors. Every patient was untreated before thyroid surgery. Germline lookup yields CDR1 SGHAT and CDR2 FQNNGV. The CDR3 is 18 amino acids. The V segment lost 4 bases and the J segment 4 bases; nucleotides outside the gene matches: 15. TCRdb reanalyzed the PCR reads via MiXCR. The sample consists of some 35,000 clones, over 25% of them appearing once. This clonotype was obtained from a female donor with papillary thyroid cancer or a benign thyroid nodule (not recorded which). Some clones in this sample may be carry-over from other donors' samples. The chain has TRBV11-2 and TRBJ2-7; 11 bases agree with TRBD2. Input material: blood. The chain's CDR3 is CASSSPWGLAERGYEQYF. CDR3 nucleotide sequence: TGTGCCAGCAGCTCGCCTTGGGGACTAGCGGAGAGGGGATACGAGCAGTACTTC.